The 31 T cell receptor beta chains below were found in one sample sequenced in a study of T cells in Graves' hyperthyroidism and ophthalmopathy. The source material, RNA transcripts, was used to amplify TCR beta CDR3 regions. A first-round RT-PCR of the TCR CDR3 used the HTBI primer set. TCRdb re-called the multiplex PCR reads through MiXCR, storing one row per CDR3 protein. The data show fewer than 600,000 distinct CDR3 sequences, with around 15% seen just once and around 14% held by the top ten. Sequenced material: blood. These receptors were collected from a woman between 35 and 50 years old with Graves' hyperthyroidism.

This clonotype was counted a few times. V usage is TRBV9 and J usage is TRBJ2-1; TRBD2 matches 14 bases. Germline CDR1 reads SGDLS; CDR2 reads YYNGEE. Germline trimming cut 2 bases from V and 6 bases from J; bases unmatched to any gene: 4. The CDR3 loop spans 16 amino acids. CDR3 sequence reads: CASSVGLAGVRNEQFF. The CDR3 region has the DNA TGTGCCAGCAGCGTGGGACTAGCGGGAGTTCGCAATGAGCAGTTCTTC.

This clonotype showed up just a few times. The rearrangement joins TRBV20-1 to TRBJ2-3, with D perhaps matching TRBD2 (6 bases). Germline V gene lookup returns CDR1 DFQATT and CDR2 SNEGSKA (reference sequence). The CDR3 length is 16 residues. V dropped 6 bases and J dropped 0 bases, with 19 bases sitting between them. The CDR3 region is CSARDWQLFSTDTQYF. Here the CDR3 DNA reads TGCAGTGCCCGGGACTGGCAACTTTTTAGCACAGATACGCAGTATTTT.

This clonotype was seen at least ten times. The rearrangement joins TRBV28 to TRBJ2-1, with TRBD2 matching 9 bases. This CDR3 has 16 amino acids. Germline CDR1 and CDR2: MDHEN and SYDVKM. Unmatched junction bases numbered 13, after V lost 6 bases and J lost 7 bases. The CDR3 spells CASSRRLAEMGNEQFF. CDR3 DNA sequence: TGTGCCAGCAGCCGAAGACTAGCGGAGATGGGGAATGAGCAGTTCTTC. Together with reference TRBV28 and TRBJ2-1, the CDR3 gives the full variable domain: DVKVTQSSRYLVKRTGEKVFLECVQDMDHENMFWYRQDPGLGLRLIYFSYDVKMKEKGDIPEGYSVSREKKERFSLILESASTNQTSMYLCASSRRLAEMGNEQFFGPGTRLTVL.

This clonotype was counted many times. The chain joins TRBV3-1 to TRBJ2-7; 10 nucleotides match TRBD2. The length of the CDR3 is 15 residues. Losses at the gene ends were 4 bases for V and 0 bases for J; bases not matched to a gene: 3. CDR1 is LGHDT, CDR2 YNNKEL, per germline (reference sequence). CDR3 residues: CASSPTSGLSYEQYF. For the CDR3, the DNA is TGTGCCAGCAGCCCGACTAGCGGGCTCTCCTACGAGCAGTACTTC.

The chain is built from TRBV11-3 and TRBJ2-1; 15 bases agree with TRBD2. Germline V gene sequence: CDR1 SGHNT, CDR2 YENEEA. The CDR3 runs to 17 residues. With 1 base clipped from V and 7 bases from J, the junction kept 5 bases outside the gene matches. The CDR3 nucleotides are TGTGCCAGCAGCTTAGGGACTAGCGGGAGGGAGGGGAATGAGCAGTTCTTC. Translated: CASSLGTSGREGNEQFF.

The CDR3 DNA is TGCAGTGCTAGTATGGGGAGCTCTGGAAACACCATATATTTT. Its protein product is CSASMGSSGNTIYF. V is TRBV20-1 and J is TRBJ1-3; no clear D. Trimming cost V 3 bases and J 0 bases, with 9 bases left between them. This CDR3 contains 14 residues. Germline V gene sequence: CDR1 DFQATT, CDR2 SNEGSKA (reference sequence).

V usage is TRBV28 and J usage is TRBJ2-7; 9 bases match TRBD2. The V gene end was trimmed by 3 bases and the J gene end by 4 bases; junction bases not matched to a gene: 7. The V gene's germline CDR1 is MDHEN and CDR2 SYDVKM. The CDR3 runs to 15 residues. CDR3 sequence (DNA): TGTGCCAGCAGTTTTTTACTAGCGGGTCTTTACGAGCAGTACTTC. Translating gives CASSFLLAGLYEQYF.

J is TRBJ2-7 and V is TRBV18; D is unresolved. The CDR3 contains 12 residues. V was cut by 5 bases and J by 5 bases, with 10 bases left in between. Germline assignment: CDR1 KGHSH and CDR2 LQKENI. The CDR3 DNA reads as TGTGCCAGCTCAAACATAGGAGACGAGCAGTACTTC. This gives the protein CASSNIGDEQYF.

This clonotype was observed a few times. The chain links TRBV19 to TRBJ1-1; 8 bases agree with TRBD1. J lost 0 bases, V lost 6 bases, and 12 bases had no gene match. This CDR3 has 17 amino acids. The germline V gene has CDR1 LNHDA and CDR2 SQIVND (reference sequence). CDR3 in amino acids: CASRAGTGGRMNTEAFF. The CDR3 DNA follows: TGTGCCAGTAGGGCCGGGACAGGCGGACGGATGAACACTGAAGCTTTCTTT.

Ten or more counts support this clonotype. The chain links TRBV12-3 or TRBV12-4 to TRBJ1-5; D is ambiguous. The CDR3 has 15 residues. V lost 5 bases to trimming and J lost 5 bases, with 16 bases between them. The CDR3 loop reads CASSPSPRGDQPQHF. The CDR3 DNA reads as TGTGCCAGCAGTCCGTCCCCTCGGGGAGATCAGCCCCAGCATTTT.

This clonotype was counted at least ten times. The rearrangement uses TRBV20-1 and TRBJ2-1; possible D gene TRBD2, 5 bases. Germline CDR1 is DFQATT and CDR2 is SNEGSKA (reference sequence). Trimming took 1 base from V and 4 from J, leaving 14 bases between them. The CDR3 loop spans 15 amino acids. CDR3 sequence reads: CSARVFRGKYNEQFF. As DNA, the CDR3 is TGCAGTGCTAGAGTTTTTCGAGGGAAATACAATGAGCAGTTCTTC.

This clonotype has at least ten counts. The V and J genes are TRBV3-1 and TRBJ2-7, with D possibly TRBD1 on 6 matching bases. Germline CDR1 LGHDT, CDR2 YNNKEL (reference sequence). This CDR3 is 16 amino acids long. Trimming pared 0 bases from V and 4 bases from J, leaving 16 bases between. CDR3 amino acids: CASSQESHIGGYEQYF. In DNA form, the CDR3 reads TGTGCCAGCAGCCAAGAGAGCCACATAGGGGGATACGAGCAGTACTTC.

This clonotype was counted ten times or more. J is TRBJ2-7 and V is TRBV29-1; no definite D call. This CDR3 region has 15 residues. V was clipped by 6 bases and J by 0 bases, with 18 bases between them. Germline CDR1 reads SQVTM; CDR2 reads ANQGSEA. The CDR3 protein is CSVKVPARNSYEQYF. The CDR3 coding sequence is TGCAGCGTCAAGGTTCCAGCGCGAAACTCCTACGAGCAGTACTTC.

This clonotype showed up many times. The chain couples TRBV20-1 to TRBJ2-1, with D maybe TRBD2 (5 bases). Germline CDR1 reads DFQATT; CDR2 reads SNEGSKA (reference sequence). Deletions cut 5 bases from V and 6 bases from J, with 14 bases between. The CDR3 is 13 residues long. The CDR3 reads CSAQIIRGNEQFF. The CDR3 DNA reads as TGCAGTGCTCAAATTATTCGGGGCAATGAGCAGTTCTTC.

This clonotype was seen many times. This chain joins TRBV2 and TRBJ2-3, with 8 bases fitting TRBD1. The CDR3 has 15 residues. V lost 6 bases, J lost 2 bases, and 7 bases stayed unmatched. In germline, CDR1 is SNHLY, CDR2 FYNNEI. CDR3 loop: CASSLDRAVTDTQYF. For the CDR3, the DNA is TGTGCCAGCAGCCTGGACAGGGCTGTCACAGATACGCAGTATTTT.

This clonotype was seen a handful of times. CDR3 sequence reads: CASSELVGGNGYTF. Written as DNA, the CDR3 is TGCGCCAGCAGTGAGTTGGTAGGGGGCAATGGCTACACCTTC. The chain is built from TRBV10-2 and TRBJ1-2, with 7 bases identical to TRBD1. After removal of 1 base from V and 6 bases from J, the junction contained 5 bases not matched to a gene. Germline V gene data show CDR1 as WSHSY and CDR2 as SAAADI. CDR3 size: 14 residues.

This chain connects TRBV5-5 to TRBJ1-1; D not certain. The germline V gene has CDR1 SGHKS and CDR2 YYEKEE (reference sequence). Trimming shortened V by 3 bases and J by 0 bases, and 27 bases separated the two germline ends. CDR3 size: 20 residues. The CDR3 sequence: CASSSDYVGQAQLMNTEAFF. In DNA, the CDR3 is TGTGCCAGCAGCTCCGATTATGTTGGGCAGGCTCAGCTGATGAACACTGAAGCTTTCTTT.

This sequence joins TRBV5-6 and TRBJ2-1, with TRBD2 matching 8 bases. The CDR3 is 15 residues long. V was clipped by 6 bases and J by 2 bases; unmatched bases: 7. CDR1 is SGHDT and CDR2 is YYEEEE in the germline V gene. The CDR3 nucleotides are TGTGCCAGCACCGAACTAGCGGCCCCCTACAATGAGCAGTTCTTC. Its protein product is CASTELAAPYNEQFF. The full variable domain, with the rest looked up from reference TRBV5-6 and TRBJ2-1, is DAGVTQSPTHLIKTRGQQVTLRCSPKSGHDTVSWYQQALGQGPQFIFQYYEEEERQRGNFPDRFSGHQFPNYSSELNVNALLLGDSALYLCASTELAAPYNEQFFGPGTRLTVL.

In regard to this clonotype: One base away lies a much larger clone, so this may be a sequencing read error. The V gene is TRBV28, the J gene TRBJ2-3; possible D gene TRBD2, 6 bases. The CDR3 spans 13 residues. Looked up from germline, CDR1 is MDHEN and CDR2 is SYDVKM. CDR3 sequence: CASRYPGGDTQCF. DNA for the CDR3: TGTGCCAGCCGATACCCCGGGGGAGATACGCAGTGTTTT. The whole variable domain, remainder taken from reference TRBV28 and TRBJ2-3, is DVKVTQSSRYLVKRTGEKVFLECVQDMDHENMFWYRQDPGLGLRLIYFSYDVKMKEKGDIPEGYSVSREKKERFSLILESASTNQTSMYLCASRYPGGDTQCFGPGTRLTVL.

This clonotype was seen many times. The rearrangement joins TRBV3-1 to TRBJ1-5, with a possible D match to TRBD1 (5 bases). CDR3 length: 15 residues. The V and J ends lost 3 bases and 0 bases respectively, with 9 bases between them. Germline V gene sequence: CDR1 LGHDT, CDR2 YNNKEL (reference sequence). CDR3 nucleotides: TGTGCCAGCAGCCAGAACAGGAATAGCAATCAGCCCCAGCATTTT. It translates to CASSQNRNSNQPQHF.

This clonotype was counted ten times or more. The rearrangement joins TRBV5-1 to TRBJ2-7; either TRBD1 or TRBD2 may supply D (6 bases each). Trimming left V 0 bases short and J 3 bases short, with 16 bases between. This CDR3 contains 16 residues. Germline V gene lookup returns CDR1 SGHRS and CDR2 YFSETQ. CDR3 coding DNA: TGCGCCAGCAGCTTGGTACCGGTGAGGGGGGACTACGAGCAGTACTTC. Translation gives CASSLVPVRGDYEQYF.

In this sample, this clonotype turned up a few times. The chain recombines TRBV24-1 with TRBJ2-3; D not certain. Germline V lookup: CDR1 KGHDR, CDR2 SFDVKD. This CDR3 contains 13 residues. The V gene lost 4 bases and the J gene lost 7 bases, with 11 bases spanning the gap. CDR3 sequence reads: CATSEHTRNTQYF. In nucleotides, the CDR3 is TGTGCCACCAGTGAGCATACAAGGAATACGCAGTATTTT.

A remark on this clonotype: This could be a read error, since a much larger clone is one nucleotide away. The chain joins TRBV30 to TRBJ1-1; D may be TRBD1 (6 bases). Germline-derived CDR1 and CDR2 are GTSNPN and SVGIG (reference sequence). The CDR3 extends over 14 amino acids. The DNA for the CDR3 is TGTGCCTGGAGTTTCGGACAGTCAAACAATGAAGCTTTCTTT. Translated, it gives CAWSFGQSNNEAFF. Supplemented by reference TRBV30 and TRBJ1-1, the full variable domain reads SQTIHQWPATLVQPVGSPLSLECTVEGTSNPNLYWYRQAAGRGLQLLFYSVGIGQISSEVPQNLSASRPQDRQFILSSKKLLLSDSGFYLCAWSFGQSNNEAFFGQGTRLTVV.

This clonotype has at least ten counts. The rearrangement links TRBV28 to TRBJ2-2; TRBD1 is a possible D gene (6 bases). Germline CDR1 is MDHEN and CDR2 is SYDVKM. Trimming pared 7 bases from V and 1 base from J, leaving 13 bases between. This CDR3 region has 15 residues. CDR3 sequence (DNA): TGTGCCAGCATCCAACAGGGACGGAACACCGGGGAGCTGTTTTTT. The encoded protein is CASIQQGRNTGELFF.

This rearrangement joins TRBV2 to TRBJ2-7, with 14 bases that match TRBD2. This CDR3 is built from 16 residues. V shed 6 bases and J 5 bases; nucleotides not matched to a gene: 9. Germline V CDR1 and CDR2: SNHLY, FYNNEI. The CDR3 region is CASSPTSGRAVDEQYF. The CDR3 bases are TGTGCCAGCAGCCCGACTAGCGGGAGGGCCGTGGACGAGCAGTACTTC. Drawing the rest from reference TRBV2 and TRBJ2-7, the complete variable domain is EPEVTQTPSHQVTQMGQEVILRCVPISNHLYFYWYRQILGQKVEFLVSFYNNEISEKSEIFDDQFSVERPDGSNFTLKIRSTKLEDSAMYFCASSPTSGRAVDEQYFGPGTRLTVT.

CDR3 sequence reads: CASSEQDFGNEKLFF. The CDR3 nucleotides read TGTGCCAGCAGTGAACAGGACTTTGGCAATGAAAAACTGTTTTTT. This rearrangement joins TRBV2 to TRBJ1-4; D is undetermined. The CDR3 is made up of 15 amino acids. Germline V lookup: CDR1 SNHLY, CDR2 FYNNEI. V was pared by 2 bases and J by 5 bases, with 12 bases between.

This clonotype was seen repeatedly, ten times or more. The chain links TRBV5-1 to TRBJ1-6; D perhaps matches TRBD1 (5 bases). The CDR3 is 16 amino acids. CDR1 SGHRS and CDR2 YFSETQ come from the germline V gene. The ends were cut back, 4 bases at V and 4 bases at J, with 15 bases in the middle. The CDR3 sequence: CASSAGASYYNSPLHF. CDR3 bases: TGCGCCAGCAGCGCCGGGGCCAGTTATTATAATTCACCCCTCCACTTT.

The CDR3 is CASSPFISVSGPDTQYF. CDR3 DNA: TGTGCCAGCAGCCCCTTCATAAGCGTTTCAGGACCAGATACGCAGTATTTT. V and J are TRBV11-2 and TRBJ2-3, with unresolved D. The CDR3 has 17 amino acids. Per germline, CDR1 SGHAT and CDR2 FQNNGV. V lost 5 bases and J lost 4, with 22 bases in between.

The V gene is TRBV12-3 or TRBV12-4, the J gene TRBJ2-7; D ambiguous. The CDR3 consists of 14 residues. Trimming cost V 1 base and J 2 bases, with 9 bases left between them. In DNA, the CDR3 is TGTGCCAGCAGTTTAGTTGTCCACCCCTACGAGCAGTACTTC. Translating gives CASSLVVHPYEQYF.

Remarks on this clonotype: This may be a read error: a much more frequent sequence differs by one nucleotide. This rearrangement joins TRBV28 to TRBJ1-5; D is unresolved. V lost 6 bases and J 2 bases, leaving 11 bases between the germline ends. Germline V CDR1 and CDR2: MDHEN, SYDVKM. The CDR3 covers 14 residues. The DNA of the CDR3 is TGTGCCAGCAGGATAGGTAATGGCAATCAGCCCCAGCATTTT. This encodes CASRIGNGNQPQHF.

In DNA form, the CDR3 reads TGTGCCAGCAGCTCAGGGGACAGTACCTACACTGAAGCTTTCTTT. As protein: CASSSGDSTYTEAFF. The V call is TRBV11-2, the J call TRBJ1-1; 7 bases are a match to TRBD1. CDR3 length equals 15 residues. J gave up 3 bases and V 4 bases, and 8 bases lay outside the gene matches. Germline-derived CDR1 and CDR2 are SGHAT and FQNNGV.